Listed below are T cell receptor beta chains from one sample, sequenced in a study of PD-1 blockade in mismatch repair-deficient tumors. Here immunoSEQ multiplex PCR was the method, and the copy in TCRdb shows in-frame clones only, minus some. The table lists around 100,000 clones, more than 60% of them singletons. Sequenced material: peripheral blood, taken more than 58 weeks after starting pembrolizumab. Source of these receptors: an adult with mismatch repair-deficient cancer. Each CDR3 is given with its conserved first and last residue. The D gene is left open where the match is weak. Only some rows state a clone size, as once, few, many or a class for expanded clones.

V gene	clone size	J gene	D gene	CDR3 DNA	CDR3 protein
TRBV27	-	TRBJ2-7	-	TGTGCCAGCAGTTCACGACAGGCAAACTACGAGCAGTACTTC	CASSSRQANYEQYF
TRBV27	-	TRBJ1-4	-	TGTGCCACAAGGGGGGGCAAGAGAGAAAAACTGTTTTTT	CATRGGKREKLFF
TRBV5-6	-	TRBJ1-3	-	TGTGCCAGCAGCGATACCAGTTACGTCCCTGGAAACACCATATATTTT	CASSDTSYVPGNTIYF
TRBV11-1	-	TRBJ2-1	TRBD2	TGTGCCAGCAGCTTACGGCCTAGCGGTTACAATGAGCAGTTCTTC	CASSLRPSGYNEQFF
TRBV10-1	-	TRBJ1-1	-	TGCGCCAGCAGAGGGTCCGGGAACACTGAAGCTTTCTTT	CASRGSGNTEAFF
TRBV5-6	-	TRBJ2-3	TRBD2	TGTGCCAGCAGCCCGAATCGGGGGAGAGCGGGAGGGTACACAGATACGCAGTATTTT	CASSPNRGRAGGYTDTQYF
TRBV6-4	-	TRBJ2-3	-	TGTGCCAGCGGGAACACAGATACGCAGTATTTT	CASGNTDTQYF
TRBV9	-	TRBJ1-1	TRBD1	TGTGCCAGCAGCGTTTTGGGACAGGGGAACACTGAAGCTTTCTTT	CASSVLGQGNTEAFF
TRBV11-1	few	TRBJ1-2	-	TGTGCCAGCAGCCCGCGGGCAGGGTCCAATGGCTACACCTTC	CASSPRAGSNGYTF
TRBV4-3	-	TRBJ2-3	TRBD2	TGCGCCAGCAGCCAAGATTACGCGGGAGGGCCAGAAGATACGCAGTATTTT	CASSQDYAGGPEDTQYF
TRBV5-1	once	TRBJ2-5	-	TGCGCCAGCAGCTTGGCGACAGGAGCCCTCTTCCAAGAGACCCAGTACTTC	CASSLATGALFQETQYF
TRBV5-4	-	TRBJ1-3	-	TGTGCCAGCAGCTCCTGGAGCTCTGGAAACACCATATATTTT	CASSSWSSGNTIYF
TRBV6-1	-	TRBJ2-1	-	TGTGCCAGCAGTTATAGACCGAAGGGCAATGAGCAGTTCTTC	CASSYRPKGNEQFF
TRBV25-1	-	TRBJ2-7	TRBD1	TGTGCCAGCAGTGAATTCGGGACAGGGGGCTACGAGCAGTACTTC	CASSEFGTGGYEQYF
TRBV11-3	-	TRBJ1-1	TRBD1	TGTGCCAGCACCCTCCTTCCAGGGGGCGCGACTGAAGCTTTCTTT	CASTLLPGGATEAFF
TRBV27	-	TRBJ2-1	TRBD2	TGTGCCAGCAGTCATACAGGGTATCTAGCGGGAGGATTTTACAATGAGCAGTTCTTC	CASSHTGYLAGGFYNEQFF
TRBV19	-	TRBJ2-5	-	TGTGCCAGTAGTATATCGCTGGCGGGGAAAGAGACCCAGTACTTC	CASSISLAGKETQYF
TRBV27	-	TRBJ2-2	-	TGTGCCAGCAGTTTATCCCGCAACGGGCTCGGGGAGCTGTTTTTT	CASSLSRNGLGELFF
TRBV11-2	-	TRBJ2-7	-	TGTGCCAGCAGCTTAGATCTCGACAGATACGAGCAGTACTTC	CASSLDLDRYEQYF
TRBV19	once	TRBJ1-1	TRBD1	TGTGCCAGTAGTACCTCAGGGGGCGGGTGGAACACTGAAGCTTTCTTT	CASSTSGGGWNTEAFF
TRBV19	-	TRBJ2-7	TRBD2	TGTGCCAGTAGTCCGCGAGCGGGAGGTCACGAGCAGTACTTC	CASSPRAGGHEQYF
TRBV9	-	TRBJ2-7	-	TGTGCCAGCAGCGTTAGAGTGGGGAACCACGAGCAGTACTTC	CASSVRVGNHEQYF
TRBV9	-	TRBJ2-2	-	TGTGCCAGCAGTACGAACACCGGGGAGCTGTTCTTT	CASSTNTGELFF
TRBV7-2	-	TRBJ2-1	-	TGTGCCAGCAGCCTTCGACACGACTCCTACAATGAGCAGTTCTTC	CASSLRHDSYNEQFF
TRBV6-6	-	TRBJ2-7	-	TGTGCCAGCAGTCCCGACGTCTACGAGCAGTACTTC	CASSPDVYEQYF
TRBV9	-	TRBJ2-3	TRBD2	TGTGCCAGCAGCGTAGGAGGCAGGGATAGCGGGAATACAGATACGCAGTATTTT	CASSVGGRDSGNTDTQYF
TRBV5-6	-	TRBJ2-7	-	TGTGCCAGCAGCTTATTTGTCATCGCCTACGAGCAGTACTTC	CASSLFVIAYEQYF
TRBV11-2	-	TRBJ2-2	-	TGTGCCAGCAGCCAACAGGAGACGGTCACCGGGGAGCTGTTTTTT	CASSQQETVTGELFF
TRBV7-9	-	TRBJ2-5	-	TGTGCCAGCAGCCCTCCAGGAGCAGCAGGAGAGACCCAGTACTTC	CASSPPGAAGETQYF
TRBV6-1	-	TRBJ1-2	TRBD1	TGTGCCAGCAGTGAAGCTGGGACAGGGCGAAACTATGGCTACACCTTC	CASSEAGTGRNYGYTF
TRBV5-6	once	TRBJ2-3	-	TGTGCCAGCAGCTTGGCGTCAACCCCCACAGATACGCAGTATTTT	CASSLASTPTDTQYF
TRBV18	-	TRBJ1-2	-	TGTGCCAGCTCACTGGACAGAATCTATGGCTACACCTTC	CASSLDRIYGYTF
TRBV18	few	TRBJ2-3	-	TGTGCCAGCTCGCTCCGAGATACGCAGTATTTT	CASSLRDTQYF
TRBV7-2	few	TRBJ1-1	TRBD1	TGTGCCAGCAGCCTTGTCCAGGGGGGCACTGAAGCTTTCTTT	CASSLVQGGTEAFF
TRBV6-1	-	TRBJ1-5	TRBD1	TGTGCCAGCAGTGTACAGGGGGGCCAGCCCCAGCATTTT	CASSVQGGQPQHF
TRBV2	-	TRBJ2-1	-	TGTGCCAGCAGTGAAAGTGGCAAAGAATGGAGCTCCTACAATGAGCAGTTCTTC	CASSESGKEWSSYNEQFF
TRBV6-5	-	TRBJ1-4	-	TGTGCCAGCAGTTACACGAACTCTAATGAAAAACTGTTTTTT	CASSYTNSNEKLFF
TRBV7-9	-	TRBJ2-7	TRBD1	TGTGCCAGCAGCAACCCTCGACAGGGCTCCTACGAGCAGTACTTC	CASSNPRQGSYEQYF
TRBV2	-	TRBJ1-2	-	TGTGCCAGCAGTGTAGGTTGGACCGATGACTATGGCTACACCTTC	CASSVGWTDDYGYTF
TRBV11-3	-	TRBJ1-1	-	TGTGCCAGCAGCCTCCCAGAGGGGGTGAACACTGAAGCTTTCTTT	CASSLPEGVNTEAFF
TRBV5-4	-	TRBJ2-5	TRBD2	TGTGCCAGCAGCTTGACTAGCGGGCAAGAGACCCAGTACTTC	CASSLTSGQETQYF
TRBV21-1	-	TRBJ2-7	-	TGTGCCAGCAGCAAAAAAAGGGACTCGTTTGGATACGAGCAGTACTTC	CASSKKRDSFGYEQYF
TRBV7-9	-	TRBJ2-1	-	TGTGCCAGCAGCTCAGGGCACTACAATGAGCAGTTCTTC	CASSSGHYNEQFF
TRBV6-5	-	TRBJ2-1	-	TGTGCCAGCAGTTACTCGAAAGGTAATGAGCAGTTCTTC	CASSYSKGNEQFF
TRBV19	few	TRBJ1-1	-	TGTGCCAGTACTGGAGCGACCACGAACACTGAAGCTTTCTTT	CASTGATTNTEAFF
TRBV7-3	once	TRBJ2-3	-	TGTGCCAGCAGCCCGCGGTCCGGCACAGATACGCAGTATTTT	CASSPRSGTDTQYF
TRBV12-5	few	TRBJ2-5	TRBD1	TGTGCTAGTGGTCCCGGACAGGGGGCTTCAGGGGAGACCCAGTACTTC	CASGPGQGASGETQYF
TRBV7-9	-	TRBJ2-2	-	TGTGCCAGCAGAACCGGAGACGTCGGGGAGCTGTTTTTT	CASRTGDVGELFF
TRBV6-6	once	TRBJ2-5	-	TGTGCCAGCAGTTCGGGGTCCAAGACCCAGTACTTC	CASSSGSKTQYF
TRBV15	-	TRBJ1-5	TRBD1	TGTGCCACCAGCAGGACAGGGGGCGGGCAGCCCCAGCATTTT	CATSRTGGGQPQHF
TRBV2	-	TRBJ2-5	TRBD1	TGTGCCAGCAGTTTAACCAAAGGGACAGGCCAAGAGACCCAGTACTTC	CASSLTKGTGQETQYF
TRBV30	-	TRBJ2-3	-	TGTGCCTGGAGTGTTGGGCAGGACACAGATACGCAGTATTTT	CAWSVGQDTDTQYF
TRBV19	-	TRBJ2-1	-	TGTGCCAGTAGTATAGGGGGCAATGAGCAGTTCTTC	CASSIGGNEQFF